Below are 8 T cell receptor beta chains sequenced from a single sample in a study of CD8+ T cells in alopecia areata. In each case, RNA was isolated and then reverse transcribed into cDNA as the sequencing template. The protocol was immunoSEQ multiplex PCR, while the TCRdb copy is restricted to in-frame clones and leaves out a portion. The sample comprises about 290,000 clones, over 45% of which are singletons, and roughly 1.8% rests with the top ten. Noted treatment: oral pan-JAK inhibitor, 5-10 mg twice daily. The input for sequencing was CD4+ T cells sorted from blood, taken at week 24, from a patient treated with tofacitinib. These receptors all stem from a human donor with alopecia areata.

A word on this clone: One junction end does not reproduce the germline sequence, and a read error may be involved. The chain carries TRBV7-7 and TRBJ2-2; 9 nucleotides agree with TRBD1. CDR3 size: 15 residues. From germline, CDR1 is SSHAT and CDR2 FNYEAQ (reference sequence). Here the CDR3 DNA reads TGTGCTAGCAGCTTACAGGGGGCTCGTACCGGGGAGCTGTTTTTT. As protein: CASSLQGARTGELFF.

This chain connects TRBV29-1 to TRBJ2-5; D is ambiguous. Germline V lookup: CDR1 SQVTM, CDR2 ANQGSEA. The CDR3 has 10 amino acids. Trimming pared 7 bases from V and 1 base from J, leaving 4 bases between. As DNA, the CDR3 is TGCAGCGGTTCCCAAGAGACCCAGTACTTC. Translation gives CSGSQETQYF. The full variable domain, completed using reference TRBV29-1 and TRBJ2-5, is SAVISQKPSRDICQRGTSLTIQCQVDSQVTMMFWYRQQPGQSLTLIATANQGSEATYESGFVIDKFPISRPNLTFSTLTVSNMSPEDSSIYLCSGSQETQYFGPGTRLLVL.

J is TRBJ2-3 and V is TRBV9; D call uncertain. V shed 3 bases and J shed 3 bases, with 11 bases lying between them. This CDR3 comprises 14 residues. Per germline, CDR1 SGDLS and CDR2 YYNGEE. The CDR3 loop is CASSARPWTDTQYF. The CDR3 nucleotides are TGTGCCAGCAGCGCCCGACCCTGGACAGATACGCAGTATTTT.

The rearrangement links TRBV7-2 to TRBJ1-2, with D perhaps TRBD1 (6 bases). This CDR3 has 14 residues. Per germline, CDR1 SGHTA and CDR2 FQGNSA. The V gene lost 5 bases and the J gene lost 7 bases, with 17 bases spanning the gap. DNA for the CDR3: TGTGCCAGCAGCGACGGGCAGGGGTCGGGTGGCTACACCTTC. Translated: CASSDGQGSGGYTF.

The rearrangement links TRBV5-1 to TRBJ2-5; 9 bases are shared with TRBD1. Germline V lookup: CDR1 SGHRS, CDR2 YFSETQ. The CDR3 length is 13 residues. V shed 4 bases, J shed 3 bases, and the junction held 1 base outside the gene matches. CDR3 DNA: TGCGCCAGCAGCCGGACAGGGGAAGAGACCCAGTACTTC. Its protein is CASSRTGEETQYF.

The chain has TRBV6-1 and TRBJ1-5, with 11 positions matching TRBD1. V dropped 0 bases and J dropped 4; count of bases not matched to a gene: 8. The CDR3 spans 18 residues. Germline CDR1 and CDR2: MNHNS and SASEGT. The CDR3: CASSEAWTGGFGNQPQHF. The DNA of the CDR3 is TGTGCCAGCAGTGAAGCCTGGACAGGGGGCTTCGGTAATCAGCCCCAGCATTTT.

Written as DNA, the CDR3 is TGCAGCGTTGCAACCCTAGACAGGCCGACGGGACAGTACTTC. It specifies CSVATLDRPTGQYF. The chain joins TRBV29-1 to TRBJ2-7; TRBD1 might be the D (6 bases). Germline CDR1 is SQVTM and CDR2 is ANQGSEA. The CDR3 contains 14 residues. V lost 4 bases to trimming and J lost 10 bases, with 23 bases between them.

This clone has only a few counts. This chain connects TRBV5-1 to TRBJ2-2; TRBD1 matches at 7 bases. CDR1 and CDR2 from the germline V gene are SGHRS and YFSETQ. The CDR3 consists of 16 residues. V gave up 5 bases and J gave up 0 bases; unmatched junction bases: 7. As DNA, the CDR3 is TGCGCCAGCAGTTTCCCTCAGGGGGCGAACACCGGGGAGCTGTTTTTT. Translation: CASSFPQGANTGELFF. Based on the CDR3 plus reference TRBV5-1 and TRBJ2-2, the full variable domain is KAGVTQTPRYLIKTRGQQVTLSCSPISGHRSVSWYQQTPGQGLQFLFEYFSETQRNKGNFPGRFSGRQFSNSRSEMNVSTLELGDSALYLCASSFPQGANTGELFFGEGSRLTVL.